This T cell receptor (beta chain) is drawn from a study of T cells in women clearing cervical HPV infection. Findings and limits, study-wide: Cases carried less TRBV6-7 than controls: approximately 0.1% versus 0.16%. Repertoire richness, not evenness, was significantly elevated in CIN3+ cases versus controls.

Comments on this clone: Its cognate antigen is unknown. Sequencing ends 3 residues short of the CDR3 end; the germline J gene provides the rest.

This table comes from immunoSEQ multiplex PCR, and its TCRdb copy is limited to in-frame clones, with some not included. Its clone listing holds approximately 38,000 clones. Trimming took 7 bases from V and 4 from J; bases not matched to a gene: 15. This CDR3 has 15 amino acids. CDR1 SQVTM and CDR2 ANQGSEA come from the germline V gene. Sample: blood buffy coat. The rearrangement joins TRBV29-1 to TRBJ2-7, with 8 bases fitting TRBD1. This TCR came from a woman aged 18 to 75 with a cervical HPV16 infection that either progressed to CIN3+ or cleared (not recorded which). Here the CDR3 reads CSAKGTGGSLYEQYF. Incomplete CDR3 DNA: TGCAGCGCTAAGGGAACAGGGGGTTCTTTATACGAG.